Sequencing of this T cell receptor (beta chain) was carried out in a study of T cell responses to AZD1222 COVID-19 vaccine (dated by TCRdb to 2020 to 2022). General notes on the study: TCR sequencing was performed for 230 to 250 trial participants, of whom some 200 were given two doses of AZD1222 and 26 were given two doses of MenACWY control vaccine. Trial participants were enrolled by age into subgroups of 18-55, 56-69 and 70-plus years, and about 150, 27 and 61 TCR-sequenced participants, respectively, were included in these subgroups. Summary of the overall study and its limitations: After two AZD1222 doses, spike-specific TCR breadth and depth were significantly higher than at day 0 and than in MenACWY recipients. Conclusions about previously exposed vaccinees are limited, since just five to seven AZD1222 recipients were seropositive for SARS-CoV-2 at baseline. Most participants were white British and females outnumbered males, and the authors suggested that clonal diversity may have been underestimated. Because no samples from the day 14 peak response were available, repertoires could be characterized only after the peak T cell response. In the small 56-69-year group, the increase in depth fell short of significance, most likely because of low power. Reportedly, close to half of the unique spike-specific TCRs recognized epitopes lying outside the regions that are mutated in the B.1.351 and B.1.1.7 variants. CD4 TCRs associated with the vaccine covered the entire spike protein, and the dominant responses were in regions 160-218 and 743-854.

Remarks on this clone: Its binding antigen is unknown. Base qualities are not provided; no much larger clone lies one nucleotide away.

The CDR3 regions of human TCRbeta chains were analyzed by immunosequencing. Under the source paper's analysis protocol: TCRs in the repertoires were matched against a reference library of SARS-CoV-2-specific TCRs that had been generated with the MIRA antigen-specificity platform. Breadth meant the fraction of unique TCRs that were SARS-CoV-2-associated, whereas depth meant the fraction of total T cells that were SARS-CoV-2-associated. Using the MIRA data, each spike-specific TCR was mapped to the spike region that the TCR reacts to and placed in a CD4 or CD8 class. Log10-transformed breadth and depth values were compared by one-way ANOVA with Sidak's multiple comparisons tests. This is the immuneACCESS table as TCRdb keeps it, with only in-frame sequences that have V and J called. A part of the clones is gone; compared with another copy, unresolved V genes explain less than half, and the rest is unexplained. The DNA was the basis for D and trimming; V, J and clone size are from that table. This sample gives about 160,000 clones in total; 88% of them show up just once. The ten largest make up around 4.4% of the sample.

Per the publication, the time point label means: about 28 days (+/-7) after the second vaccine dose. AZD1222 recipients whose second dose came at about 4 weeks and those whose second dose came at about 12 weeks were combined into one group, since spike-specific TCR depth and breadth did not differ between the two schedules. The vaccinee samples were drawn from two UK trials, COV001 and COV002, one of which was a single-blind randomized controlled phase 2/3 trial testing AZD1222 (ChAdOx1 nCoV-19) in healthy adults. For TCRbeta chain sequencing, PBMC samples from trial participants were taken at day 0 and at day 28 after the second dose. CDR1 and CDR2 are read off the germline V gene as MNHEY and SVGAGI. Including the terminal cysteine and phenylalanine, the CDR3 comprises 11 residues. Only the CDR3 portion is preserved as DNA: 33 bases, with reading frame beginning at the first base. V and J are truncated by 11 bases and 6 bases respectively, leaving an intervening sequence of 10 bases.

The TCR sequence derives from an adult who received the AZD1222 COVID-19 vaccine. This specimen was peripheral blood, taken 28 days after the second AZD1222 dose. The sequence is built from TRBV6-5 and TRBJ2-2; the D gene lacks a confident call. The CDR3 protein: CACWVSGELFF. In nucleotides, the sequence is TGTGCCTGCTGGGTGTCCGGGGAGCTGTTTTTT.